The clone carrying this T cell receptor beta chain was seen only once. Germline V gives CDR1 SEHNR, CDR2 FQNEAQ (reference sequence). The CDR3 is 14 amino acids. Trimming cost V 5 bases and J 2 bases, with 12 bases left between them. Clones were sequenced by immunoSEQ multiplex PCR, and TCRdb holds only the in-frame ones, with some missing. The sample shows under 300,000 clones, around 87% of them seen only once. The data belong to a study of blood T cell repertoires in COVID-19. Enrollees, 18 to 89 years old, lived in approximately 24 US areas. Participants reported their clinical history, and cohort assignment relied on those reports.

The TCR sequence derives from a woman aged 25 to 39 with acute COVID-19. Sequenced: PBMCs or T cells enriched from blood (not recorded which). The chain has TRBV7-9 and TRBJ2-5, with a tentative D call TRBD2 (5 bases). CDR3 DNA: TGTGCCAGCAGCCACGTCGGGGTTCAAGAGACCCAGTACTTC. Translated, it gives CASSHVGVQETQYF.